This TCR beta chain emerged from a study of blood T cell repertoires in COVID-19. Study at large: Samples of COVID-19 (acute and convalescent) were obtained from the United States, Italy and Spain. Sources were T cells, B-cell-depleted T cells, or PBMCs; the material itself was cDNA or gDNA.

Original analysis: Quantification of nucleated cells was approximated via reference gene primer amplification. Produced via immunoSEQ multiplex PCR; TCRdb's table is partial and in-frame only. D and trimming were read from the DNA, whereas the V and J calls and clone size are those reported in that table. The table shows some 250,000 clones, with around 85% occurring only once. Germline lookup yields CDR1 SGHAT and CDR2 FQNNGV. J lost 2 bases, V lost 2 bases, and 6 bases had no gene match. This CDR3 contains 16 residues. This clone was picked up one time. Specimen: peripheral blood. This TCR derives from a woman aged 25 to 39 who had recovered from COVID-19. The V call is TRBV11-2, the J call TRBJ1-2, with 9 bases matching TRBD1. This chain's CDR3 is CASSLSLGQGNYGYTF. As DNA, the CDR3 is TGTGCCAGCAGCTTATCCCTCGGACAGGGGAACTATGGCTACACCTTC.